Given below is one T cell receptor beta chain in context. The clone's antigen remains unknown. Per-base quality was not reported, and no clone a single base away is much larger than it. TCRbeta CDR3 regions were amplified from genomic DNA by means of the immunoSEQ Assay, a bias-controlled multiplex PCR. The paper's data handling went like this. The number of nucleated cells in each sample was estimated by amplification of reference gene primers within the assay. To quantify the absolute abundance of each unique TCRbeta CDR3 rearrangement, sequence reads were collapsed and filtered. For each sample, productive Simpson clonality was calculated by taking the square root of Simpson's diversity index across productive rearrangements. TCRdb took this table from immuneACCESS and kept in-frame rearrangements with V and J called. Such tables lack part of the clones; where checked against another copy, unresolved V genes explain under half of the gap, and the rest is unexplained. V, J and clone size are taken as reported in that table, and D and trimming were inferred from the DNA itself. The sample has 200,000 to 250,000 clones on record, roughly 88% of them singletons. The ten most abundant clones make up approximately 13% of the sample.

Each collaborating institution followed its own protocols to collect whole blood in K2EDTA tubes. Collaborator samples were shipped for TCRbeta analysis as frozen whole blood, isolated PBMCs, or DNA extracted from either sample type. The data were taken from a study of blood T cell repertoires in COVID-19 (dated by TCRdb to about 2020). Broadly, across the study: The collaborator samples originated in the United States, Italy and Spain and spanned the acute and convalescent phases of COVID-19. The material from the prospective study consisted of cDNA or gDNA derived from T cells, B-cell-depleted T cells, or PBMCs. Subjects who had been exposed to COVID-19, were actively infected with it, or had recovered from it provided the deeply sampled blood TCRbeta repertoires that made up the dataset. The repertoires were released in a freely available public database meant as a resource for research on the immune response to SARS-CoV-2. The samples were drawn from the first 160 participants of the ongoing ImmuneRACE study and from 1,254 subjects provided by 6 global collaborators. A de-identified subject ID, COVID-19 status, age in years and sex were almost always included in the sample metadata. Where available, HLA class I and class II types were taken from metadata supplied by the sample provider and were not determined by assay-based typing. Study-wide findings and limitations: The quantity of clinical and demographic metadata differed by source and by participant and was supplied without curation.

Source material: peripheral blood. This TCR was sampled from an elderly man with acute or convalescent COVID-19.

The DNA reads TGTGCCAGTAGTCCCCCGGGACTAGCGCGCCCCAATCAGTTCTTC. The translation is CASSPPGLARPNQFF. Here the chain combines TRBV19 and TRBJ2-1, and 10 bases in between align with TRBD2. According to the germline V gene (reference sequence), CDR1 reads LNHDA and CDR2 reads SQIVND. Trimming leaves V shorter by 5 bases and J shorter by 13 bases, with the junction holding 14 bases beyond the gene matches. Including cysteine and phenylalanine, the CDR3 has 15 amino acids. Left in the record is the CDR3 DNA by itself, 45 bases read in frame from the first base.